Each of the 26 T cell receptor beta chains below was sequenced from the same sample in a study of Graves' ophthalmopathy and Graves' hyperthyroidism. The sequenced template was RNA, covering the TCR beta CDR3 region. The workflow started with a first-round RT-PCR run with HTBI primers and then moved on to a second-round multiplex PCR. Using its own MiXCR run on the multiplex PCR reads, TCRdb lists one record per CDR3 protein. This sample yields some 350,000 distinct CDR3 sequences, of which about 18% are seen a single time; 2.4% belongs to the top ten. Sequenced material: peripheral blood. Receptor source: an adult woman with stable Graves' hyperthyroidism.

As concerns this clonotype: A much larger clone differs by one base, so this may be a read error. V is TRBV20-1 and J is TRBJ2-2, with 10 bases lining up with TRBD2. Germline CDR1 and CDR2: DFQATT and SNEGSKA (reference sequence). J was trimmed by 6 bases and V by 1 base; bases with no gene match: 11. This CDR3 region has 17 residues. The CDR3 bases are TGCAGTGCTAGAGTAGGAAGAGGGACTAGCGTGGCCGGGGAGCTGTTTTTT. Encoded protein: CSARVGRGTSVAGELFF.

This clonotype was observed many times. The chain couples TRBV13 to TRBJ1-6, with D unresolved. The CDR3 contains 16 residues. Germline CDR1 PRHDT, CDR2 FYEKMQ (reference sequence). Trimming took off 8 bases at V and 4 bases at J, with 18 bases between the two ends. The DNA of the CDR3 is TGTGCCAGCCCTTTCGGCAGGCTACCTTATAATTCACCCCTCCACTTT. This encodes CASPFGRLPYNSPLHF.

This clonotype showed up many times. J is TRBJ2-7 and V is TRBV14, with TRBD2 identical over 10 bases. The CDR3 extends over 16 amino acids. CDR1 is SGHDN and CDR2 is FVKESK in the germline V gene. The V gene end was trimmed by 4 bases and the J gene end by 3 bases; junction bases not matched to a gene: 9. The CDR3 DNA sequence: TGTGCCAGCAGCCGCCGCCCCACTAGCGGGGACTACGAGCAGTACTTC. This translates into CASSRRPTSGDYEQYF.

This clonotype was recorded many times. The J gene is TRBJ1-2, the V gene TRBV4-3; D unclear. The V and J ends lost 0 bases and 6 bases respectively, with 8 bases between them. The CDR3 is made up of 13 amino acids. The germline CDR1 and CDR2 sequences are LGHNA and YSLEER. CDR3 protein: CASSQEGRNGYTF. The CDR3 DNA sequence: TGCGCCAGCAGCCAAGAGGGGAGGAATGGCTACACCTTC.

CDR3 sequence (DNA): TGTGCCAGCAGCGTAAGTCCGGACAACTATGGCTACACCTTC. Its translation: CASSVSPDNYGYTF. The chain couples TRBV9 to TRBJ1-2; D remains ambiguous. The germline CDR1 and CDR2 sequences are SGDLS and YYNGEE. The V end was cut by 1 base, the J end by 2 bases, with 9 bases between. This CDR3 contains 14 residues.

There are many counts of this clonotype. The chain joins TRBV7-4 to TRBJ2-7; 8 bases fit TRBD2. With V trimmed by 7 bases and J by 3 bases, 17 bases remained unmatched. The V gene's germline CDR1 is SGHVT and CDR2 SQSDAQ. This CDR3 contains 17 residues. CDR3 in amino acids: CASTRGSGSRTLYEQYF. The CDR3 DNA is TGTGCCAGCACCCGTGGGAGCGGGAGCCGTACTCTCTACGAGCAGTACTTC.

This clonotype has ten or more counts. This chain joins TRBV2 and TRBJ1-6; TRBD1 matches at 8 bases. The CDR3 is made up of 15 amino acids. Germline-derived CDR1 and CDR2 are SNHLY and FYNNEI. The ends lost 4 bases at V and 7 bases at J; junction bases unmatched: 6. This chain's CDR3 is CASSAMDRVNSPLHF. CDR3 bases: TGTGCCAGCAGTGCTATGGACAGGGTCAATTCACCCCTCCACTTT.

Turning to this clonotype: Being one base from a much bigger clone, this may be a read error. This sequence joins TRBV30 and TRBJ2-5, with D perhaps matching TRBD1 (5 bases). This CDR3 is 15 amino acids long. Germline-derived CDR1 and CDR2 are GTSNPN and SVGIG (reference sequence). The germline V and J ends were trimmed by 5 bases and 7 bases, with 23 bases remaining between them. The CDR3 DNA follows: TGTGCCTGGTCCAGGGCCGGGCTAGACCACGGGACCCAGTACTTC. Protein product: CAWSRAGLDHGTQYF.

Comment on this clonotype: The junction differs from germline at one of its ends, possibly a read error. The chain employs TRBV27 and TRBJ1-5; D is perhaps TRBD1 (5 bases). The CDR3 runs 15 residues. Germline values: CDR1 MNHEY, CDR2 SMNVEV (reference sequence). The CDR3 is CANSLRGRGNHPQHF. CDR3 DNA sequence: TGTGCCAACAGTTTAAGGGGAAGGGGCAATCATCCCCAGCATTTT.

This clonotype was detected only a few times. Just one base apart from a much larger clone, this may be a read error. The DNA for the CDR3 is TGCAGTGCTAGAGATCCCTCTGGAGGGCCGGTCAACATTAAGTACTTC. This gives the protein CSARDPSGGPVNIKYF. The V gene is TRBV20-1, the J gene TRBJ2-4; possible D gene TRBD2, 6 bases. This CDR3 contains 16 residues. Germline V gene sequence: CDR1 DFQATT, CDR2 SNEGSKA (reference sequence).

The chain has TRBV11-2 and TRBJ2-7; D is possibly TRBD1 or TRBD2 (5 bases each). V was trimmed by 3 bases and J by 3 bases, leaving 15 bases between them. The CDR3 is made up of 15 amino acids. The germline CDR1 and CDR2 sequences are SGHAT and FQNNGV. CDR3 DNA: TGTGCCAGCAGCTTCGGGACGGCAACCGGCTACGAGCAGTACTTC. Its protein is CASSFGTATGYEQYF.

The table lists this clonotype with a few counts. The chain links TRBV29-1 to TRBJ2-3; no clear D. This CDR3 spans 12 amino acids. The germline gives CDR1 SQVTM, CDR2 ANQGSEA. V was shortened by 8 bases and J by 1 base, with 10 bases between the two germline ends. The CDR3: CSYPLGTDTQYF. The CDR3 DNA reads TGCAGCTACCCCTTGGGCACAGATACGCAGTATTTT.

This clonotype was detected many times. V is TRBV2 and J is TRBJ2-5; 7 bases match TRBD1. This CDR3 spans 14 amino acids. The trim removed 4 bases at V and 4 bases at J, leaving 6 bases unmatched. Germline loops: CDR1 SNHLY, CDR2 FYNNEI. The CDR3 protein is CASSGQGYRETQYF. DNA for the CDR3: TGTGCCAGCAGTGGACAGGGTTACCGAGAGACCCAGTACTTC.

V and J are TRBV9 and TRBJ2-2; TRBD2 matches at 8 bases. CDR3 length: 14 amino acids. Germline loops: CDR1 SGDLS, CDR2 YYNGEE. J lost 6 bases, V lost 3 bases, and 4 bases had no gene match. The DNA for the CDR3 is TGTGCCAGCAGCGAACGACTAGCGCCCGGGGAGCTGTTTTTT. Amino acid sequence: CASSERLAPGELFF.

This clonotype has a count of ten or more. The chain combines TRBV7-2 with TRBJ2-7; TRBD1 matches at 9 bases. CDR3 length: 15 residues. Germline CDR1 and CDR2: SGHTA and FQGNSA. The trim removed 4 bases at V and 3 bases at J, leaving 7 bases unmatched. The CDR3 sequence: CASSSTGTGLYEQYF. Written as DNA, the CDR3 is TGTGCCAGCAGCTCTACCGGGACAGGGCTCTACGAGCAGTACTTC.

At least ten counts were recorded for this clonotype. CDR3 in DNA: TGTGCCAGCAGTGAGGTGCGGACAGGGAAGACTGAAGCTTTCTTT. Amino acids: CASSEVRTGKTEAFF. This chain uses TRBV6-1 with TRBJ1-1, with 8 bases identical to TRBD1. The V gene's germline CDR1 is MNHNS and CDR2 SASEGT. The ends lost 3 bases at V and 5 bases at J; junction bases unmatched: 8. The CDR3 contains 15 residues.

This clonotype showed up many times. This chain joins TRBV7-2 and TRBJ2-5; D is uncertain. With 2 bases removed from V and 5 bases from J, the gap between germline ends came to 12 bases. The CDR3 has 14 residues. Germline V gives CDR1 SGHTA, CDR2 FQGNSA. CDR3 region: CASSLPLNPETQYF. As DNA, the CDR3 is TGTGCCAGCAGCTTACCGTTGAATCCGGAGACCCAGTACTTC.

The rearrangement joins TRBV11-2 to TRBJ2-7; maybe TRBD1 (5 bases). The germline V and J ends were trimmed by 2 bases and 0 bases, with 11 bases remaining between them. Looked up from germline, CDR1 is SGHAT and CDR2 is FQNNGV. CDR3 length: 15 residues. In DNA, the CDR3 is TGTGCCAGCAGCTTAAACCAGGGCCTCTCCTACGAGCAGTACTTC. Translating gives CASSLNQGLSYEQYF.

A remark on this clonotype: Given the absence of the conserved phenylalanine or tryptophan at the CDR3 end, a read error is likely. The chain carries TRBV28 and TRBJ1-5, with 8 bases that match TRBD1. In germline, CDR1 is MDHEN, CDR2 SYDVKM. The CDR3 spans 14 residues. The CDR3: CAGSRTGGLQPQHL. Written as DNA, the CDR3 is TGTGCCGGCAGTCGCACAGGGGGACTTCAGCCCCAGCATCTT.

This clonotype was counted ten times or more. This chain uses TRBV10-3 with TRBJ2-7; D is perhaps TRBD1 (5 bases). Looked up from germline, CDR1 is ENHRY and CDR2 is SYGVKD. Trimming stripped 5 bases from V and 2 bases from J, with 7 bases between. This CDR3 is built from 12 residues. This CDR3 is CAISLGAYEQYF. The CDR3 DNA follows: TGTGCCATCAGTCTAGGGGCCTACGAGCAGTACTTC.

The chain employs TRBV30 and TRBJ2-6; D is uncertain. The CDR3 runs 14 residues. Looked up from germline, CDR1 is GTSNPN and CDR2 is SVGIG (reference sequence). The V end was cut by 5 bases, the J end by 0 bases, with 8 bases between. Here the CDR3 DNA reads TGTGCCTGGGCGGTTAACTCTGGGGCCAACGTCCTGACTTTC. Translation gives CAWAVNSGANVLTF.

This clonotype came up many times. This rearrangement joins TRBV7-3 to TRBJ2-5, with D uncertain. V lost 1 base and J lost 5, with 8 bases in between. The CDR3 is 13 amino acids. The germline V gene encodes CDR1 SGHTA and CDR2 FQGTGA. This chain's CDR3 is CASSLSNTETQYF. The CDR3 DNA follows: TGTGCCAGCAGCTTAAGTAATACCGAGACCCAGTACTTC.

In this sample, this clonotype turned up many times. V gene TRBV30 combines with J gene TRBJ1-1, with TRBD1 matching 7 bases. Germline loops: CDR1 GTSNPN, CDR2 SVGIG (reference sequence). V gave up 5 bases and J gave up 3 bases; unmatched junction bases: 12. The CDR3 spans 15 residues. The DNA of the CDR3 is TGTGCCTGGGGGAAGACAGGGTATAGAGACACTGAAGCTTTCTTT. Translated: CAWGKTGYRDTEAFF.

This clonotype was detected many times. The V and J genes are TRBV28 and TRBJ2-5; perhaps TRBD1 as D (7 bases). V dropped 3 bases and J dropped 4 bases, with 27 bases sitting between them. This CDR3 contains 19 residues. Germline assignment: CDR1 MDHEN and CDR2 SYDVKM. This CDR3 is CASSFRPLPRQGGGETQYF. DNA for the CDR3: TGTGCCAGCAGTTTCCGCCCCCTCCCGCGGCAGGGGGGTGGAGAGACCCAGTACTTC. Combining the CDR3 with reference TRBV28 and TRBJ2-5 gives the whole variable domain DVKVTQSSRYLVKRTGEKVFLECVQDMDHENMFWYRQDPGLGLRLIYFSYDVKMKEKGDIPEGYSVSREKKERFSLILESASTNQTSMYLCASSFRPLPRQGGGETQYFGPGTRLLVL.

V is TRBV12-3 or TRBV12-4 and J is TRBJ1-2; D perhaps matches TRBD1 (5 bases). CDR3 length equals 13 residues. V lost 6 bases and J lost 4, with 12 bases in between. CDR3 loop: CASRGGRTYGYTF. CDR3 coding DNA: TGTGCCAGCAGGGGGGGACGGACCTATGGCTACACCTTC.

This clonotype was found many times. This chain joins TRBV12-3 or TRBV12-4 and TRBJ2-2; D remains unclear. V lost 8 bases, J lost 5 bases, and 12 bases lay in between. The CDR3 covers 13 residues. As DNA, the CDR3 is TGTGCCAGCTGGCCCCCCGGGACCGGGGAGCTGTTTTTT. Encoded protein: CASWPPGTGELFF.